These 9 T cell receptor beta chains originate from one sample sequenced in a study of blood T cell repertoires in COVID-19. TCRdb's table, derived via immunoSEQ multiplex PCR, lists solely in-frame clones and lacks some. This table holds 80,000 to 100,000 clones, roughly 96% found once. The sample taken for sequencing was peripheral blood. These receptors originate from a human donor with active COVID-19. The donor label of this sample is uncertain.

The chain links TRBV5-6 to TRBJ1-5; D not resolved. This CDR3 is built from 13 residues. V lost 0 bases and J lost 2, with 3 bases in between. Looked up from germline, CDR1 is SGHDT and CDR2 is YYEEEE. The CDR3 bases are TGTGCCAGCAGCTTGGTCGGCAATCAGCCCCAGCATTTT. Protein sequence: CASSLVGNQPQHF.

The chain combines TRBV5-1 with TRBJ2-5; D ambiguous. The CDR3 totals 14 residues. Between the trimmed V and J ends, which lost 4 bases and 1 base, there was a span of 11 bases. Germline V gene lookup returns CDR1 SGHRS and CDR2 YFSETQ. CDR3 protein: CASSQALPQETQYF. CDR3 nucleotide sequence: TGCGCCAGCAGCCAGGCACTCCCCCAAGAGACCCAGTACTTC.

V usage is TRBV27 and J usage is TRBJ2-6; 9 bases agree with TRBD1. Germline V gives CDR1 MNHEY, CDR2 SMNVEV (reference sequence). CDR3 length equals 18 residues. V lost 3 bases and J lost 0; bases outside the gene matches: 6. This CDR3 reads CASSFKGQGVSGANVLTF. Here the CDR3 DNA reads TGTGCCAGCAGTTTTAAGGGACAGGGAGTCTCTGGGGCCAACGTCCTGACTTTC.

The chain links TRBV5-1 to TRBJ2-3, with a weak D call TRBD2 (6 bases). V gave up 3 bases and J gave up 2 bases, with 13 bases separating them. Germline-derived CDR1 and CDR2 are SGHRS and YFSETQ. CDR3 length: 15 amino acids. The CDR3 region has the DNA TGCGCCAGCAGCTGGACGGGGGTGACCACAGATACGCAGTATTTT. It specifies CASSWTGVTTDTQYF.

J is TRBJ2-1 and V is TRBV7-2, with 8 bases matching TRBD1. The CDR3 contains 14 residues. CDR1 and CDR2 (germline): SGHTA, FQGNSA. Unmatched junction bases numbered 8, after V lost 5 bases and J lost 8 bases. CDR3: CASSPGTGWDEQFF. CDR3 nucleotide sequence: TGTGCCAGCAGCCCAGGGACAGGTTGGGATGAGCAGTTCTTC.

The genes are TRBV6-2 or TRBV6-3 and TRBJ2-7, with no clear D. The CDR3 is made up of 11 amino acids. Germline V gene sequence: CDR1 MNHEY, CDR2 SVGEGT. Trimming removed 3 bases from V and 3 bases from J, with 3 bases in between. As DNA, the CDR3 is TGTGCCAGCAGTTATATCTACGAGCAGTACTTC. Protein product: CASSYIYEQYF.

This chain connects TRBV6-5 to TRBJ1-2, with TRBD1 as a possible D gene (5 bases). Germline V gene data show CDR1 as MNHEY and CDR2 as SVGAGI. The CDR3 extends over 12 amino acids. The germline V and J ends were trimmed by 8 bases and 6 bases, with 13 bases remaining between them. For the CDR3, the DNA is TGTGCCAGCCTCAAACCAGGGCATGGCTACACCTTC. It encodes CASLKPGHGYTF.

J is TRBJ2-5 and V is TRBV19; tentatively, D is TRBD2 (5 bases). This CDR3 is 14 amino acids long. Deletions cut 7 bases from V and 4 bases from J, with 16 bases between. Germline V gives CDR1 LNHDA, CDR2 SQIVND (reference sequence). This CDR3 reads CASTATSGRETQYF. The CDR3 region has the DNA TGTGCCAGTACCGCAACATCGGGGAGAGAGACCCAGTACTTC.

The chain carries TRBV18 and TRBJ2-7; no firm D call. The CDR3 extends over 16 amino acids. Per germline, CDR1 KGHSH and CDR2 LQKENI. Trimming cost V 4 bases and J 1 base, with 17 bases left between them. The DNA of the CDR3 is TGTGCCAGCTCACGGAATCGAGCTCCGGAGTCCTACGAGCAGTACTTC. This sequence encodes CASSRNRAPESYEQYF.